These 4 T cell receptor beta chains came from one sample sequenced in a study of neurological immune-mediated disorders. As to time point: longitudinal time-point 3. In TCRdb, the 5' RACE reads were re-called with MiXCR into one record per CDR3 protein. The sample contains 45,000 to 60,000 distinct CDR3 sequences, about 13% of which appear only once. Material: PBMCs. The source of these receptors is a male donor with HTLV-1-associated myelopathy (HAM/TSP).

Many counts were recorded for this clonotype. The CDR3 loop reads CASSLDTSGVGEQYF. For the CDR3, the DNA is TGCGCCAGCAGCTTGGACACTAGCGGGGTTGGTGAGCAGTACTTC. This chain joins TRBV5-1 and TRBJ2-7; 10 nucleotides align to TRBD2. Germline loops: CDR1 SGHRS, CDR2 YFSETQ. The junction had 7 bases not matched to a gene; V was cut back by 0 bases and J by 7 bases. The CDR3 has 15 amino acids.

This clonotype was detected ten times or more. The genes are TRBV9 and TRBJ2-7; weak D call: TRBD1 (5 bases). The CDR3 totals 16 residues. Per germline, CDR1 SGDLS and CDR2 YYNGEE. The V gene lost 0 bases and the J gene lost 3 bases, with 16 bases spanning the gap. The CDR3 spells CASSVGGDSEYYEQYF. DNA for the CDR3: TGTGCCAGCAGCGTAGGAGGAGACAGTGAATACTACGAGCAGTACTTC.

There are many counts of this clonotype. V and J are TRBV5-1 and TRBJ2-3; the D gene is possibly TRBD2 (5 bases). Germline-derived CDR1 and CDR2 are SGHRS and YFSETQ. The CDR3 has 14 amino acids. V shed 1 base and J shed 2 bases, with 8 bases lying between them. CDR3 residues: CASSLREFTDTQYF. CDR3 in DNA: TGCGCCAGCAGCTTGAGGGAGTTCACAGATACGCAGTATTTT. Full variable domain (missing parts from reference TRBV5-1 and TRBJ2-3): KAGVTQTPRYLIKTRGQQVTLSCSPISGHRSVSWYQQTPGQGLQFLFEYFSETQRNKGNFPGRFSGRQFSNSRSEMNVSTLELGDSALYLCASSLREFTDTQYFGPGTRLTVL.

There are many counts of this clonotype. This sequence joins TRBV4-3 and TRBJ2-7; the match to TRBD2 covers 16 bases. The CDR3 covers 15 residues. CDR1 LGHNA and CDR2 YSLEER come from the germline V gene. The trim removed 1 base at V and 9 bases at J, leaving 3 bases unmatched. The CDR3 loop reads CASSQGGTSGGAQYF. The CDR3 DNA reads TGCGCCAGCAGCCAAGGTGGGACTAGCGGGGGGGCGCAGTACTTC.